Below, 8 T cell receptor beta chains from the same sample are listed, as sequenced in a study of shared clonotypes between healthy human individuals. Data came from immunoSEQ multiplex PCR; TCRdb stores just in-frame clones and leaves some out. The table records roughly 2.5 million clones, roughly 92% of them present only once. Sequencing used naive CD4+ T cells sorted from blood. As to subset: CD45RA+ positively selected. The source is a man between 18 and 29 years old in good health.

About this clone: Other DNA sequences in the same sample also yield this CDR3. This sequence joins TRBV7-3 and TRBJ2-2; a weak D match, TRBD1 (5 bases). The CDR3 is 14 residues long. Germline-derived CDR1 and CDR2 are SGHTA and FQGTGA. The germline V and J ends were trimmed by 2 bases and 2 bases, with 6 bases remaining between them. The CDR3 DNA reads as TGTGCCAGCAGCTTAGACAGCAACACCGGGGAGCTGTTTTTT. Translated: CASSLDSNTGELFF.

The chain couples TRBV7-3 to TRBJ1-4, with 8 bases identical to TRBD1. The germline CDR1 and CDR2 sequences are SGHTA and FQGTGA. The ends lost 2 bases at V and 3 bases at J; junction bases unmatched: 2. The CDR3 length is 15 residues. CDR3 coding DNA: TGTGCCAGCAGCTTAGCAGGGGGCTCTAATGAAAAACTGTTTTTT. It specifies CASSLAGGSNEKLFF.

The rearrangement joins TRBV7-2 to TRBJ1-2; 8 bases map to TRBD1. The CDR3 length is 14 residues. Trimming took 7 bases from V and 8 from J; bases not matched to a gene: 12. Germline CDR1 is SGHTA and CDR2 is FQGNSA. In nucleotides, the CDR3 is TGTGCCAGCATCCTAGACAGGGGTGAAGGAGGCTACACCTTC. Its translation is CASILDRGEGGYTF.

The chain carries TRBV10-3 and TRBJ2-1, with 7 bases identical to TRBD2. J was trimmed by 2 bases and V by 7 bases; bases with no gene match: 8. This CDR3 has 15 amino acids. The germline V gene has CDR1 ENHRY and CDR2 SYGVKD. The CDR3 coding sequence is TGTGCCATCAACGACGGACTAGTCACCTACAATGAGCAGTTCTTC. Its protein is CAINDGLVTYNEQFF.

The chain is built from TRBV5-1 and TRBJ1-6, with TRBD1 identical over 9 bases. Trimming at V came to 4 bases and at J to 1 base, leaving 18 bases not matched to a gene. The CDR3 has 21 residues. Germline V gene data show CDR1 as SGHRS and CDR2 as YFSETQ. The DNA of the CDR3 is TGCGCCAGCAGCCTTAAAACAGGGGGCGAAGGATTTAGGTCCTATAATTCACCCCTCCACTTT. Its protein is CASSLKTGGEGFRSYNSPLHF.

The gene calls are TRBV6-5 and TRBJ2-7, with TRBD1 as a possible D gene (6 bases). This CDR3 has 14 amino acids. V shed 0 bases and J shed 4 bases, with 10 bases lying between them. The V gene's germline CDR1 is MNHEY and CDR2 SVGAGI. In DNA, the CDR3 is TGTGCCAGCAGTTACTCGCAAAGGGGGTACGAGCAGTACTTC. It translates to CASSYSQRGYEQYF.

The V gene is TRBV30, the J gene TRBJ2-1; no clear D gene. The germline V and J ends were trimmed by 2 bases and 5 bases, with 13 bases remaining between them. This CDR3 spans 14 amino acids. CDR1 is GTSNPN and CDR2 is SVGIG in the germline V gene (reference sequence). For the CDR3, the DNA is TGTGCCTGGAGTTCCCCCGCGGAAAACAATGAGCAGTTCTTC. The encoded protein is CAWSSPAENNEQFF.

The rearrangement joins TRBV5-8 to TRBJ1-2; D may be TRBD1 (6 bases). The V end was cut by 7 bases, the J end by 0 bases, with 16 bases between. The CDR3 extends over 15 amino acids. From germline, CDR1 is SGHTS and CDR2 YDEGEE. CDR3 sequence (DNA): TGTGCCAGCCCCCTTTTGAGACAGGCTAACTATGGCTACACCTTC. Protein product: CASPLLRQANYGYTF.